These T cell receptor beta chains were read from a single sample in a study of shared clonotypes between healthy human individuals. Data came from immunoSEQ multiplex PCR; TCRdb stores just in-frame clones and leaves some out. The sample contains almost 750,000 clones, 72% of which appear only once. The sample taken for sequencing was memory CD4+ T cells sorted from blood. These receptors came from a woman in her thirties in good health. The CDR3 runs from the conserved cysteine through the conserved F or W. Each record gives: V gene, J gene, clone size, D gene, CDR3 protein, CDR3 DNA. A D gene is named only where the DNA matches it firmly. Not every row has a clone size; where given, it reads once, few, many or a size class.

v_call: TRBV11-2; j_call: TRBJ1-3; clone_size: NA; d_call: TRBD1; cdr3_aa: CASSFTDRGSSGNTIYF; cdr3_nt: TGTGCCAGCAGCTTCACAGACAGGGGATCCTCTGGAAACACCATATATTTT
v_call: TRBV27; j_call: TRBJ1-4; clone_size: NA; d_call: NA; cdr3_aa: CASSFSGTTNEKLFF; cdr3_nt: TGTGCCAGCAGTTTCAGCGGGACAACTAATGAAAAACTGTTTTTT
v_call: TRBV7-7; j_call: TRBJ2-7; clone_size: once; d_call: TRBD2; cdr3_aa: CASSLATGTTYEQYF; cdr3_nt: TGTGCCAGCAGCTTAGCGACCGGGACTACCTACGAGCAGTACTTC
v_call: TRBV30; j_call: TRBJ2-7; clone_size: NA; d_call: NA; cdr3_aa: CAWSFGTSYEQYF; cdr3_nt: TGTGCCTGGAGCTTCGGAACCTCCTACGAGCAGTACTTC
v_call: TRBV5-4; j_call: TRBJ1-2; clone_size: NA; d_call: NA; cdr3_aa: CASSLLRDGDPYGYTF; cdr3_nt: TGTGCCAGCAGCCTGCTCCGGGACGGAGATCCCTATGGCTACACCTTC
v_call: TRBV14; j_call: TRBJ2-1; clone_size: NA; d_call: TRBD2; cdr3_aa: CASSQASGEVNEQFF; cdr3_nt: TGTGCCAGCAGCCAAGCTAGCGGAGAAGTCAATGAGCAGTTCTTC
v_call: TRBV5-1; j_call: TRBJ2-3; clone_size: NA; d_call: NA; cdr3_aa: CASSLSGQPTDTQYF; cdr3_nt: TGCGCCAGCAGCTTGAGTGGCCAACCCACAGATACGCAGTATTTT
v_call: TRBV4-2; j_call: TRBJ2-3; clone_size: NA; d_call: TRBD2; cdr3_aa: CASTPGTSGSTDTQYF; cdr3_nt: TGTGCCAGTACCCCCGGGACTAGCGGGAGCACAGATACGCAGTATTTT
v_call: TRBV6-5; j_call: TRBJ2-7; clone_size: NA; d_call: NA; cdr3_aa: CASSLGIASTYEQYF; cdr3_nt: TGTGCCAGCAGTTTGGGCATTGCATCTACCTACGAGCAGTACTTC
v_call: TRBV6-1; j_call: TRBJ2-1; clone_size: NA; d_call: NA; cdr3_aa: CASSRLLRADEQFF; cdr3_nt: TGTGCCAGCAGTCGGCTGCTCCGTGCCGATGAGCAGTTCTTC
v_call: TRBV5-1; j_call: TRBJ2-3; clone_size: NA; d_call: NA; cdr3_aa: CASSVLAREDTQYF; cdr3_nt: TGCGCCAGCAGTGTTCTGGCTCGGGAAGATACGCAGTATTTT
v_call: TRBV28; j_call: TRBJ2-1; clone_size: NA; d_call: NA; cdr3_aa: CASSKLGSYNEQFF; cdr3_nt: TGTGCCAGCAGTAAATTAGGTTCCTACAATGAGCAGTTCTTC
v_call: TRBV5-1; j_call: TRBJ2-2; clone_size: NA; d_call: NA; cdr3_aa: CASSLDLTGELFF; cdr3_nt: TGCGCCAGCAGCTTGGATCTAACCGGGGAGCTGTTTTTT
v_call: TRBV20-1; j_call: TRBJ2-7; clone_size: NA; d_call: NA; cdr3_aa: CSANYEQYF; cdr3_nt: TGCAGTGCTAACTACGAGCAGTACTTC
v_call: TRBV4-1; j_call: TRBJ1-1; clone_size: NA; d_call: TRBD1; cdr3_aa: CASSQGHRGVYTEAFF; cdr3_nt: TGCGCCAGCAGCCAAGGGCACAGGGGTGTGTACACTGAAGCTTTCTTT
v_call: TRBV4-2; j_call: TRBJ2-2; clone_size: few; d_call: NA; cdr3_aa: CASSQPGAGVSTGELFF; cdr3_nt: TGTGCCAGCAGCCAGCCAGGGGCGGGAGTTAGCACCGGGGAGCTGTTTTTT
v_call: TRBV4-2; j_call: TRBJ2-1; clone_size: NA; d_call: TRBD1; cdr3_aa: CASSQGDRDRNEQFF; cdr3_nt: TGTGCCAGCAGCCAAGGAGACAGGGATCGGAATGAGCAGTTCTTC
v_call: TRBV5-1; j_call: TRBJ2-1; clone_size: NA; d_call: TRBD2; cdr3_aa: CASSPWAGGRDNEQFF; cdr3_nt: TGCGCCAGCAGCCCGTGGGCGGGAGGCCGAGACAATGAGCAGTTCTTC
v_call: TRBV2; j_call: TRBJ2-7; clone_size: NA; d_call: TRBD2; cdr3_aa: CASSEPRRLAGVEYF; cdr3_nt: TGTGCCAGCAGTGAGCCGCGACGACTAGCGGGAGTGGAGTACTTC
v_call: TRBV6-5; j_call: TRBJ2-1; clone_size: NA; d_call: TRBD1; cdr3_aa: CASNRGTEQFF; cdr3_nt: TGTGCCAGTAACAGGGGTACTGAGCAGTTCTTC
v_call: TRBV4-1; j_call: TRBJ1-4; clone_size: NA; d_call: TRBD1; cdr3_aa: CASSRPWTDRGTNEKLFF; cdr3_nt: TGCGCCAGCAGCCGACCCTGGACGGACAGGGGTACTAATGAAAAACTGTTTTTT
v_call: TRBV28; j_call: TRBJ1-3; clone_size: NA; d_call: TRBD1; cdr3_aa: CASLGQALNTIYF; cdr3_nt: TGTGCCAGCCTGGGACAGGCCTTAAACACCATATATTTT
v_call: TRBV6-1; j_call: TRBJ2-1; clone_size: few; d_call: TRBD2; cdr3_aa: CASSGLAGGVYEQFF; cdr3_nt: TGTGCCAGCAGTGGACTAGCGGGAGGCGTATATGAGCAGTTCTTC
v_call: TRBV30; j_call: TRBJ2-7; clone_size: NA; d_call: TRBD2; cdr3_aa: CAWSGSGRYEQYF; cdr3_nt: TGCGCCTGGAGTGGGAGCGGGAGGTACGAGCAGTACTTC
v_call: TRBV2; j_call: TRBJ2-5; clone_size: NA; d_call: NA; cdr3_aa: CASSSSRETQYF; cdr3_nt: TGTGCCAGCAGCAGCAGCAGAGAGACCCAGTACTTC
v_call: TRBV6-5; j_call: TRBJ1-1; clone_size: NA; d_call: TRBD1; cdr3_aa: CASSYGNRGDTEAFF; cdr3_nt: TGTGCCAGCAGTTACGGAAACAGGGGCGACACTGAAGCTTTCTTT
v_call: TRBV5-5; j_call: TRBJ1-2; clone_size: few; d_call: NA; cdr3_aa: CASSPWELPGHYGYTF; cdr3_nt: TGTGCCAGCAGCCCCTGGGAGCTCCCGGGCCACTATGGCTACACCTTC
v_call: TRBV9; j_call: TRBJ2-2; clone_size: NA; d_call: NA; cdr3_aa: CASSVGSLRPGFNTGELFF; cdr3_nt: TGTGCCAGCAGCGTGGGGTCGCTACGACCCGGGTTTAACACCGGGGAGCTGTTTTTT
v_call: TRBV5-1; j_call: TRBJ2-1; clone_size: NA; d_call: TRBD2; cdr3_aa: CASSLKAGGPVDEQFF; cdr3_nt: TGCGCCAGCAGCTTGAAAGCGGGAGGGCCCGTGGATGAGCAGTTCTTC
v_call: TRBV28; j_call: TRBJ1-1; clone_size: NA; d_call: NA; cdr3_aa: CATRGSPGAEAFF; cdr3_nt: TGTGCCACCCGGGGCAGTCCAGGCGCTGAAGCTTTCTTT
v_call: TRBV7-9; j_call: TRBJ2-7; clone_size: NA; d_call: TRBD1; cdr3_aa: CASSLTGNTYEQYF; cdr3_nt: TGTGCCAGCAGCCTGACAGGGAATACCTACGAGCAGTACTTC
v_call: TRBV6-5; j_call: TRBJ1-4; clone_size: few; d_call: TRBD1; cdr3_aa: CASRDRGGDEKLFF; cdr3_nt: TGTGCCAGCAGGGACAGGGGAGGAGATGAAAAACTGTTTTTT
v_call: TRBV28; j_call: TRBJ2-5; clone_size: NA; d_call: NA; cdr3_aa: CASSSVQGLQETQYF; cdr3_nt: TGTGCCAGCAGTTCGGTACAGGGCCTCCAAGAGACCCAGTACTTC
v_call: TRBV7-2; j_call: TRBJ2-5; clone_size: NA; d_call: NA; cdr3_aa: CASSLFYLDGQETQYF; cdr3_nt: TGTGCCAGCAGCTTATTTTACCTGGACGGACAAGAGACCCAGTACTTC
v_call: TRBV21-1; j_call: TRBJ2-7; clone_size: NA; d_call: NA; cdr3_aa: CASSRRNSHEQYF; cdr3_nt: TGTGCCAGCAGCCGACGAAACTCCCACGAGCAGTACTTC
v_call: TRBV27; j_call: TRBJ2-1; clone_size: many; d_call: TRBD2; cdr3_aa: CASTQPGLAGDNEQFF; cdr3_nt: TGTGCCAGCACTCAACCGGGACTAGCGGGGGACAATGAGCAGTTCTTC
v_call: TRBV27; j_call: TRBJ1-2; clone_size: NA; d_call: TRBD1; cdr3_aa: CASSLYGDSYGYTF; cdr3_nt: TGTGCCAGCAGTTTATATGGGGACAGCTATGGCTACACCTTC
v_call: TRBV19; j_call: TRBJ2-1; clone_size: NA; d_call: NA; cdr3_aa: CASSSDSVLSYNEQFF; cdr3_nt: TGTGCCAGTAGTTCCGATAGCGTGCTCTCCTACAATGAGCAGTTCTTC
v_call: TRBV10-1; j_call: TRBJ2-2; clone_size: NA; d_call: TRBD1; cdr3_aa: CASTTGTGETGELFF; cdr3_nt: TGCGCCAGCACTACTGGAACAGGGGAAACCGGGGAGCTGTTTTTT
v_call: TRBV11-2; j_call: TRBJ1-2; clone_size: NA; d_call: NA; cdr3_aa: CASSDQTNYGYTF; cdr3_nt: TGTGCCAGCAGCGACCAGACTAACTATGGCTACACCTTC
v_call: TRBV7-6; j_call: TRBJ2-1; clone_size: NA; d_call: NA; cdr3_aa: CASSLASRSKTPNEQFF; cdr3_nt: TGTGCCAGCAGCTTAGCGAGTCGTAGCAAAACCCCCAATGAGCAGTTCTTC
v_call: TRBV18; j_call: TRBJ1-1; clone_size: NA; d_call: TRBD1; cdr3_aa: CASSPVTGDTLAFF; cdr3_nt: TGTGCCAGCTCACCAGTGACAGGGGACACGCTAGCTTTCTTT
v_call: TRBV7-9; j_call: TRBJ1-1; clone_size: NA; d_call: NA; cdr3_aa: CASKVGMNTEAFF; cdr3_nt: TGTGCCAGCAAAGTGGGAATGAACACTGAAGCTTTCTTT